The 20 T cell receptor beta chains below come from one sample, sequenced in a study of blood T cell repertoires in COVID-19. Profiling relied on immunoSEQ multiplex PCR, and the TCRdb table lists in-frame clones only, not all of them. This table holds hundreds of thousands of clones, 75% to 90% found once. Sample: PBMCs or T cells enriched from blood (not recorded which). All receptors come from a woman aged 25 to 39 who had been exposed to COVID-19.

The genes are TRBV28 and TRBJ2-3; 9 bases are shared with TRBD2. Per the germline V gene, CDR1 is MDHEN and CDR2 is SYDVKM. This CDR3 comprises 16 residues. V shed 1 base and J 2 bases; nucleotides not matched to a gene: 4. The CDR3 DNA follows: TGTGCCAGCAGTTTATCTGGGACTAGCCTCACAGATACGCAGTATTTT. Its protein is CASSLSGTSLTDTQYF.

The genes are TRBV2 and TRBJ1-3; D is ambiguous. Germline values: CDR1 SNHLY, CDR2 FYNNEI. CDR3 length equals 14 residues. V dropped 6 bases and J dropped 2 bases, with 11 bases sitting between them. The CDR3 DNA reads as TGTGCCAGCAGCCCCCTAGGTGCTGGAAACACCATATATTTT. It translates to CASSPLGAGNTIYF.

V usage is TRBV18 and J usage is TRBJ2-2; TRBD1 might be the D (6 bases). Trimming removed 8 bases at V and 1 base at J, with 11 bases between. Germline V gene data show CDR1 as KGHSH and CDR2 as LQKENI. This CDR3 has 14 amino acids. CDR3 region: CASQGQKNTGELFF. As DNA, the CDR3 is TGTGCCAGCCAGGGACAAAAGAACACCGGGGAGCTGTTTTTT. Together with reference TRBV18 and TRBJ2-2, the CDR3 gives the full variable domain: NAGVMQNPRHLVRRRGQEARLRCSPMKGHSHVYWYRQLPEEGLKFMVYLQKENIIDESGMPKERFSAEFPKEGPSILRIQQVVRGDSAAYFCASQGQKNTGELFFGEGSRLTVL.

This sequence joins TRBV4-2 and TRBJ2-6; D is uncertain. Germline CDR1 LGHNA, CDR2 YNFKEQ. The length of the CDR3 is 18 residues. Trimming took off 5 bases at V and 1 base at J, with 18 bases between the two ends. The CDR3 loop reads CASSSTGAVSSGANVLTF. The CDR3 bases are TGTGCCAGCAGCTCAACGGGTGCCGTCTCGTCTGGGGCCAACGTCCTGACTTTC.

V usage is TRBV5-6 and J usage is TRBJ2-2; TRBD2 matches at 10 bases. Germline CDR1 SGHDT, CDR2 YYEEEE. V lost 0 bases, J lost 1 base, and 0 bases stayed unmatched. The CDR3 sequence is 16 residues long. CDR3 in DNA: TGTGCCAGCAGCTTGGGACTAGCGGGGAACACCGGGGAGCTGTTTTTT. As protein: CASSLGLAGNTGELFF.

The V and J genes are TRBV13 and TRBJ1-2, with 8 bases identical to TRBD1. The junction had 6 bases not matched to a gene; V was cut back by 5 bases and J by 7 bases. The CDR3 sequence is 13 residues long. Germline CDR1 is PRHDT and CDR2 is FYEKMQ (reference sequence). CDR3 sequence (DNA): TGTGCCAGCAGCACCGGGACAGGTGGTGGCTACACCTTC. Its protein product is CASSTGTGGGYTF.

V usage is TRBV24-1 and J usage is TRBJ1-2, with D possibly being TRBD1 (5 bases). The CDR3 runs to 13 residues. CDR1 and CDR2 (germline): KGHDR, SFDVKD. V was clipped by 6 bases and J by 6 bases, with 13 bases between them. The CDR3 nucleotides are TGTGCCACCAGTCACGCGGGGGATCATGGCTACACCTTC. It specifies CATSHAGDHGYTF.

The gene calls are TRBV9 and TRBJ1-3; no clear D gene. V dropped 0 bases and J dropped 4 bases, with 11 bases sitting between them. This CDR3 region has 15 residues. Germline CDR1 and CDR2: SGDLS and YYNGEE. The CDR3 nucleotides read TGTGCCAGCAGCGTAGGAGGGTATAACGGAAACACCATATATTTT. This sequence encodes CASSVGGYNGNTIYF.

J is TRBJ2-2 and V is TRBV4-2; 7 bases match TRBD1. The CDR3 extends over 15 amino acids. The germline V gene has CDR1 LGHNA and CDR2 YNFKEQ. Trimming at V came to 0 bases and at J to 6 bases, leaving 4 bases not matched to a gene. The CDR3 DNA sequence: TGTGCCAGCAGCCAAGATTTGACAGGGCCCGGGGAGCTGTTTTTT. Translating gives CASSQDLTGPGELFF.

The V and J genes are TRBV2 and TRBJ2-7; TRBD1 might be the D (5 bases). Germline CDR1 SNHLY, CDR2 FYNNEI. The CDR3 runs to 11 residues. V lost 4 bases and J lost 7, with 8 bases in between. The CDR3, as DNA: TGTGCCAGCAGTGTAAGGGGTGAGCAGTACTTC. It yields the protein CASSVRGEQYF.

This chain joins TRBV6-5 and TRBJ1-3; D may be TRBD1 (6 bases). Trimming cost V 2 bases and J 2 bases, with 7 bases left between them. This CDR3 is 14 amino acids long. Per the germline V gene, CDR1 is MNHEY and CDR2 is SVGAGI. The CDR3 DNA is TGTGCCAGCAGTTACGCAGGGGCTGGAAACACCATATATTTT. It is translated as CASSYAGAGNTIYF.

DNA of the CDR3: TGTGCCAGCAGTCGCCGACCTCCGGGACCGAACAGGGGCAATCAGCCCCAGCATTTT. It is translated as CASSRRPPGPNRGNQPQHF. This sequence joins TRBV27 and TRBJ1-5; possible D gene TRBD1, 6 bases. The V end lost 5 bases, the J end lost 2 bases, and 25 bases lay between the germline ends. CDR3 length: 19 residues. CDR1 is MNHEY and CDR2 is SMNVEV in the germline V gene (reference sequence).

The V gene is TRBV24-1, the J gene TRBJ2-1, with 16 bases matching TRBD2. The CDR3 runs 21 residues. The germline CDR1 and CDR2 sequences are KGHDR and SFDVKD. The J segment lost 6 bases and the V segment lost 3 bases, leaving 16 bases of the junction unmatched. The CDR3 is CATSDRGTSGGARTAINEQFF. The CDR3 DNA sequence: TGTGCCACCAGTGATAGAGGGACTAGCGGGGGGGCCAGGACCGCCATCAATGAGCAGTTCTTC.

The CDR3 spells CASSNTGPNQPQHF. CDR3 in DNA: TGTGCCAGCAGCAATACAGGCCCCAATCAGCCCCAGCATTTT. The chain combines TRBV7-2 with TRBJ1-5, with TRBD1 as a possible D gene (5 bases). The V end lost 5 bases, the J end lost 3 bases, and 11 bases lay between the germline ends. The CDR3 is made up of 14 amino acids. In germline, CDR1 is SGHTA, CDR2 FQGNSA.

The chain joins TRBV5-1 to TRBJ1-2; 8 bases are a match to TRBD1. Germline values: CDR1 SGHRS, CDR2 YFSETQ. Trimming removed 0 bases from V and 2 bases from J; junction bases left unmatched: 6. The length of the CDR3 is 16 residues. CDR3 in DNA: TGCGCCAGCAGCTTGGTACAGGGGGGATCCAACTATGGCTACACCTTC. It translates to CASSLVQGGSNYGYTF.

The V and J genes are TRBV5-6 and TRBJ1-2, with D possibly being TRBD1 (5 bases). There are 17 residues in the CDR3. Deletions cut 0 bases from V and 9 bases from J, with 24 bases between. Germline V gene data show CDR1 as SGHDT and CDR2 as YYEEEE. This CDR3 is CASSLAGQGDFSMSYTF. The CDR3 nucleotides read TGTGCCAGCAGCTTGGCTGGCCAGGGCGACTTCTCAATGAGCTACACCTTC.

This sequence joins TRBV15 and TRBJ1-6; 7 bases agree with TRBD1. The CDR3 is made up of 15 amino acids. The V gene end was trimmed by 0 bases and the J gene end by 6 bases; junction bases not matched to a gene: 2. Germline V CDR1 and CDR2: LNHNV, YYDKDF (reference sequence). CDR3 protein: CATSRDDRANSPLHF. The CDR3 region has the DNA TGTGCCACCAGCAGAGACGACAGGGCTAATTCACCCCTCCACTTT.

This clone was detected only a few times. CDR3 residues: CASSHGRGYTF. The CDR3 nucleotides read TGTGCCAGCAGCCACGGTCGTGGCTACACCTTC. The rearrangement joins TRBV13 to TRBJ1-2; no reliable D call. From germline, CDR1 is PRHDT and CDR2 FYEKMQ (reference sequence). V lost 5 bases and J 7 bases, leaving 8 bases between the germline ends. The CDR3 has 11 amino acids.

The CDR3 DNA reads TGTGCCAGCAGCCCGTACGACAGGGGAGGCCCTAACTATGGCTACACCTTC. It translates to CASSPYDRGGPNYGYTF. The chain combines TRBV11-3 with TRBJ1-2; the match to TRBD1 covers 8 bases. CDR1 is SGHNT and CDR2 is YENEEA in the germline V gene. The ends lost 5 bases at V and 0 bases at J; junction bases unmatched: 11. CDR3 length: 17 amino acids.

CDR3: CASSPSGREGGEKLFF. DNA of the CDR3: TGTGCCAGCAGCCCCTCCGGCCGGGAGGGGGGAGAAAAACTGTTTTTT. The chain is built from TRBV9 and TRBJ1-4; tentatively, D is TRBD1 (6 bases). V was shortened by 4 bases and J by 8 bases, with 21 bases between the two germline ends. This CDR3 spans 16 amino acids. Germline V gene sequence: CDR1 SGDLS, CDR2 YYNGEE.